A single sample gave rise to the 16 T cell receptor beta chains below, sequenced in a study of T-cell reconstitution after alpha-beta-depleted transplantation in children. Unique molecular identifiers were incorporated during preparation of the TCRbeta library. MiXCR, run by TCRdb on the PCR reads, gives a single entry per CDR3 protein. This table has around 600,000 distinct CDR3 sequences, around 16% appearing once. This specimen was PBMCs from the stem cell graft donor, taken from the stem cell graft. The receptors derive from a human donor who donated a stem cell graft to a child with acute myeloid leukemia.

This clonotype appeared many times. This chain links TRBV6-5 with TRBJ1-1; D perhaps matches TRBD1 (6 bases). V was shortened by 2 bases and J by 8 bases, with 12 bases between the two germline ends. The CDR3 consists of 13 residues. CDR1 and CDR2 (germline): MNHEY, SVGAGI. CDR3 amino acids: CASSYEGGSEAFF. DNA for the CDR3: TGTGCCAGCAGTTACGAAGGGGGAAGCGAAGCTTTCTTT.

This clonotype came up many times. This chain connects TRBV7-2 to TRBJ2-1, with TRBD2 as a possible D gene (6 bases). Between the trimmed V and J ends, which lost 5 bases and 7 bases, there was a span of 15 bases. Per the germline V gene, CDR1 is SGHTA and CDR2 is FQGNSA. This CDR3 contains 14 residues. The CDR3 DNA is TGTGCCAGCAGCGCACTAGCTTCTACGAATGAGCAGTTCTTC. As protein: CASSALASTNEQFF.

Ten or more counts support this clonotype. V gene TRBV29-1 combines with J gene TRBJ1-2, with 12 positions matching TRBD1. Per germline, CDR1 SQVTM and CDR2 ANQGSEA. The CDR3 has 15 amino acids. The J segment lost 5 bases and the V segment lost 4 bases, leaving 8 bases of the junction unmatched. CDR3 loop: CSVAAGQGAPYGYTF. The DNA for the CDR3 is TGCAGCGTTGCGGCGGGACAGGGGGCGCCGTATGGCTACACCTTC.

This clonotype was counted at least ten times. The V call is TRBV10-3, the J call TRBJ2-5, with 8 bases matching TRBD1. CDR1 is ENHRY and CDR2 is SYGVKD in the germline V gene. This CDR3 spans 18 amino acids. V shed 4 bases, J shed 2 bases, and the junction held 15 bases outside the gene matches. As DNA, the CDR3 is TGTGCCATCAGTGGTCTTCCCCTCCGGGACAGGCAGCAAGAGACCCAGTACTTC. It translates to CAISGLPLRDRQQETQYF.

The V call is TRBV20-1, the J call TRBJ2-1; 11 bases are shared with TRBD1. J lost 9 bases, V lost 6 bases, and 7 bases had no gene match. In germline, CDR1 is DFQATT, CDR2 SNEGSKA (reference sequence). The CDR3 spans 13 residues. CDR3 coding DNA: TGCAGTGCCAGGACAGGGGGCGCGGGTGAGCAGTTCTTC. It encodes CSARTGGAGEQFF.

This clonotype turned up a few times. This chain connects TRBV7-2 to TRBJ2-2, with TRBD1 as a possible D gene (5 bases). The V end was cut by 5 bases, the J end by 8 bases, with 21 bases between. The germline gives CDR1 SGHTA, CDR2 FQGNSA. The CDR3 loop spans 16 amino acids. The DNA for the CDR3 is TGTGCCAGCAGCCAAAATACCGGACAAGTGGCTGGGGAGCTGTTTTTT. It translates to CASSQNTGQVAGELFF.

This clonotype was recorded a few times. This chain links TRBV7-2 with TRBJ2-2, with 11 bases aligning to TRBD2. The ends lost 7 bases at V and 4 bases at J; junction bases unmatched: 8. This CDR3 spans 16 amino acids. Germline values: CDR1 SGHTA, CDR2 FQGNSA. The CDR3 is CASNRLAGSLTGELFF. CDR3 nucleotide sequence: TGTGCCAGCAACAGACTAGCGGGGTCCCTCACCGGGGAGCTGTTTTTT.

For this clonotype: A much larger clone differs by one base, so this may be a read error. This chain uses TRBV28 with TRBJ2-1; TRBD2 matches at 8 bases. Germline V gene data show CDR1 as MDHEN and CDR2 as SYDVKM. CDR3 length: 15 amino acids. The CDR3 DNA reads TGTGCCAGCTTACCGGGGGGGCCCACCTACAATGACCAGTTCTTC. As protein: CASLPGGPTYNDQFF.

This clonotype was counted many times. V gene TRBV29-1 combines with J gene TRBJ1-4, with D possibly being TRBD1 (5 bases). The germline V gene encodes CDR1 SQVTM and CDR2 ANQGSEA. V was trimmed by 3 bases and J by 5 bases, leaving 16 bases between them. CDR3 length: 15 residues. The CDR3 here is CSVDGTEAGNEKLFF. CDR3 nucleotide sequence: TGCAGCGTTGACGGGACGGAGGCCGGCAATGAAAAACTGTTTTTT.

This clonotype was recorded a few times. The CDR3 DNA reads as TGTGCCAGCACCGACCGGGACATAGAAGCTTTCTTT. Amino acid sequence: CASTDRDIEAFF. The chain couples TRBV7-9 to TRBJ1-1, with D perhaps TRBD1 (6 bases). V lost 7 bases and J lost 8, with 14 bases in between. CDR3 length: 12 residues. Germline V lookup: CDR1 SEHNR, CDR2 FQNEAQ (reference sequence).

The rearrangement links TRBV28 to TRBJ2-6; tentatively, D is TRBD2 (6 bases). Trimming took off 4 bases at V and 0 bases at J, with 10 bases between the two ends. This CDR3 has 16 amino acids. Germline CDR1 MDHEN, CDR2 SYDVKM. The CDR3 loop reads CASSSLGSSGANVLTF. In nucleotides, the CDR3 is TGTGCCAGCAGTTCCCTCGGGAGCTCTGGGGCCAACGTCCTGACTTTC.

The chain employs TRBV7-2 and TRBJ2-5; the D gene is possibly TRBD2 (6 bases). The CDR3 extends over 14 amino acids. Trimming shortened V by 4 bases and J by 4 bases, and 13 bases separated the two germline ends. Germline V gene lookup returns CDR1 SGHTA and CDR2 FQGNSA. CDR3 in amino acids: CASSSAGWGETQYF. CDR3 nucleotides: TGTGCCAGCAGCTCGGCGGGGTGGGGAGAGACCCAGTACTTC.

This clonotype was recorded many times. The chain carries TRBV7-2 and TRBJ2-5; D is possibly TRBD1 (5 bases). The CDR3 is made up of 15 amino acids. The ends were cut back, 5 bases at V and 1 base at J, with 14 bases in the middle. Looked up from germline, CDR1 is SGHTA and CDR2 is FQGNSA. CDR3 bases: TGTGCCAGCAGCCCCTATGACAGAGGCCAAGAGACCCAGTACTTC. As protein: CASSPYDRGQETQYF.

This clonotype was seen a handful of times. The chain couples TRBV6-1 to TRBJ2-1; 10 positions agree with TRBD2. The V gene's germline CDR1 is MNHNS and CDR2 SASEGT. Trimming removed 6 bases from V and 10 bases from J; junction bases left unmatched: 9. This CDR3 is built from 14 residues. The CDR3 region has the DNA TGTGCCAGCAGGATAGCGGGGGGCCTAGTGGAGCAGTTCTTC. Translated, it gives CASRIAGGLVEQFF.

The rearrangement links TRBV12-3 or TRBV12-4 to TRBJ2-2, with 8 bases lining up with TRBD1. CDR3 length equals 16 residues. With 3 bases clipped from V and 1 base from J, the junction kept 4 bases outside the gene matches. The CDR3 region has the DNA TGTGCCAGCAGTTTGCGCAGGGGGCAGAACACCGGGGAGCTGTTTTTT. It encodes CASSLRRGQNTGELFF.

This clonotype was picked up many times. V is TRBV20-1 and J is TRBJ2-2, with 8 bases aligning to TRBD1. Trimming took 0 bases from V and 8 from J; bases not matched to a gene: 5. The CDR3 covers 14 residues. The V gene's germline CDR1 is DFQATT and CDR2 SNEGSKA (reference sequence). The CDR3 coding sequence is TGCAGTGCTAGAGATAGCAGGGGGCTTGGGGAGCTGTTTTTT. Its protein is CSARDSRGLGELFF.